This T cell receptor beta chain originates from a study of shared clonotypes between healthy human individuals. In germline, CDR1 is WSHSY, CDR2 SAAADI. Trimming left V 3 bases short and J 4 bases short, with 15 bases between. This CDR3 has 15 amino acids. Study outcomes and limitations: Estimated clonotype richness was generally higher in naive than memory subsets. Since donors were few, the genetic and exposure-history diversity represented was limited.

A word on this clone: Its specificity is not known.

CD45RO-negative cells were positively selected for CCR7, leaving out terminally differentiated effector memory CD45RA+ cells. Method: immunoSEQ multiplex PCR; TCRdb's copy keeps in-frame clones and lacks some. The profile covers hundreds of thousands of clones, with approximately 96% appearing a single time and about 0.12% taken by the ten largest. The genes are TRBV10-2 and TRBJ1-2; tentatively, D is TRBD1 (5 bases). Sequencing used naive CD8+ T cells sorted from blood. The sequence was collected from a woman in her thirties in good health. The CDR3 sequence is CASSDSLGGGYGYTF. CDR3 DNA sequence: TGCGCCAGCAGTGATTCATTGGGGGGAGGCTATGGCTACACCTTC.